Reported below is one T cell receptor (beta chain). What it binds is unknown. The entry originates in a study of cytomegalovirus exposure and HLA in healthy donors. Some clones are missing from TCRdb's copy, which holds only in-frame ones; the method was immunoSEQ multiplex PCR. The data contain 110,000 or so clones, 88% of them singletons. Germline V gives CDR1 MNHEY, CDR2 SMNVEV (reference sequence). Trimming removed 2 bases at V and 9 bases at J, with 11 bases between. The length of the CDR3 is 14 residues. Overall study results and limits: The listing of roughly 160 TCR beta chains classed them as cytomegalovirus-associated.

The sequencing input was PBMCs. The receptor's source is a man aged 18 to 30 in good health and CMV-seropositive. The chain combines TRBV27 with TRBJ1-6; tentatively, D is TRBD1 (6 bases). In DNA form, the CDR3 reads TGTGCCAGCAGTTTACAAGGGGGGGTTTCACCCCTCCACTTT. This codes for CASSLQGGVSPLHF.